This T cell receptor beta chain was identified during a study of T cells in Graves' hyperthyroidism and ophthalmopathy. Any patient presenting with uncontrolled infection, other autoimmune disease, pregnancy or lactation was left out. This clonotype came up many times. Per germline, CDR1 PRHDT and CDR2 FYEKMQ (reference sequence). Trimming took 2 bases from V and 5 from J, leaving 10 bases between them. The CDR3 is made up of 14 amino acids. Regions amplified from RNA transcripts were the TCR beta CDR3 regions. First-round RT-PCR targeting the TCR CDR3 was performed with the HTBI primer set. One entry per CDR3 protein, called by TCRdb with MiXCR from the multiplex PCR reads. Of over 150,000 distinct CDR3 sequences in the sample, about 15% were seen once.

The TCR was taken from a woman in her forties or fifties with Graves' hyperthyroidism. The sequencing input was blood. The chain is built from TRBV13 and TRBJ2-1; unclear D gene. As DNA, the CDR3 is TGTGCCAGCAGCTTAAACCCGGGCGACAATGAGCAGTTCTTC. It encodes CASSLNPGDNEQFF. The full variable domain, in which reference TRBV13 and TRBJ2-1 provide the parts outside the CDR3, is AAGVIQSPRHLIKEKRETATLKCYPIPRHDTVYWYQQGPGQDPQFLISFYEKMQSDKGSIPDRFSAQQFSDYHSELNMSSLELGDSALYFCASSLNPGDNEQFFGPGTRLTVL.